Each of the 7 T cell receptor beta chains below was sequenced from the same sample in a study of blood T cell repertoires in COVID-19 (dated by TCRdb to 2018 to 2021). Libraries were built with the immunoSEQ multiplex PCR assay. What TCRdb holds here is the immuneACCESS table cut down to in-frame rearrangements. Part of the clones is not present; checked against another copy, under half of the missing clones reflect an unresolved V gene, and the others are unexplained. The sample table contains about 240,000 clones; only one count was recorded for around 84% of them. The ten most abundant clones make up 5.5% to 7.5% of the sample. The sample comprised peripheral blood. Receptor source: a woman in her 70s with active or convalescent COVID-19.

Points on this clone: Other DNA sequences within the sample encode an identical CDR3. V and J are TRBV19 and TRBJ1-2; the D gene is possibly TRBD1 (6 bases). The CDR3 spans 12 residues. Germline V CDR1 and CDR2: LNHDA, SQIVND (reference sequence). V lost 3 bases and J lost 8, with 10 bases in between. The CDR3 DNA reads TGTGCCAGTAGTATCAGGGGAAACGGCTACACCTTC. Amino acids: CASSIRGNGYTF.

V and J are TRBV24-1 and TRBJ1-2, with D possibly TRBD1 on 6 matching bases. The CDR3 has 16 amino acids. V was cut by 4 bases and J by 5 bases, with 19 bases left in between. The germline V gene encodes CDR1 KGHDR and CDR2 SFDVKD. This chain's CDR3 is CATSDPSGEGGYGYTF. The CDR3 DNA reads as TGTGCCACCAGTGACCCCAGCGGGGAAGGGGGATATGGCTACACCTTC.

The genes are TRBV7-9 and TRBJ2-1; the D gene is possibly TRBD2 (6 bases). The CDR3 contains 18 residues. V lost 1 base, J lost 4 bases, and 20 bases lay in between. Germline V CDR1 and CDR2: SEHNR, FQNEAQ (reference sequence). The CDR3 coding sequence is TGTGCCAGCAGCTTAGTAGTTAGTGCGGGGACCGGGTACAATGAGCAGTTCTTC. Protein: CASSLVVSAGTGYNEQFF.

The chain links TRBV6-5 to TRBJ2-7; 8 bases fit TRBD2. V shed 2 bases and J 0 bases; nucleotides not matched to a gene: 6. The CDR3 is 16 residues long. In germline, CDR1 is MNHEY, CDR2 SVGAGI. This CDR3 reads CASSYRGGRTSYEQYF. CDR3 nucleotide sequence: TGTGCCAGCAGTTACCGGGGGGGACGGACCTCCTACGAGCAGTACTTC.

V gene TRBV7-8 combines with J gene TRBJ1-2; 7 bases are a match to TRBD1. V dropped 5 bases and J dropped 5; count of bases not matched to a gene: 2. Germline V gives CDR1 SGHVS, CDR2 FQNEAQ. This CDR3 has 12 amino acids. The CDR3 region has the DNA TGTGCCAGCAGCCAGACAGGGTATGGCTACACCTTC. It is translated as CASSQTGYGYTF.

The sample holds one count of this clone. The chain uses TRBV15 and TRBJ1-1; no clear D gene. There are 16 residues in the CDR3. Looked up from germline, CDR1 is LNHNV and CDR2 is YYDKDF (reference sequence). V dropped 0 bases and J dropped 1 base, with 12 bases sitting between them. The CDR3 region is CATSRDPTRGNTEAFF. The DNA of the CDR3 is TGTGCCACCAGCAGAGATCCCACTAGAGGGAACACTGAAGCTTTCTTT.

The gene calls are TRBV18 and TRBJ1-5; 7 bases align to TRBD1. The V gene end was trimmed by 3 bases and the J gene end by 0 bases; junction bases not matched to a gene: 5. From germline, CDR1 is KGHSH and CDR2 LQKENI. There are 16 residues in the CDR3. Written as DNA, the CDR3 is TGTGCCAGCTCACCCCAGGGACAGCATAGCAATCAGCCCCAGCATTTT. Its translation is CASSPQGQHSNQPQHF.